This TCR beta chain was retrieved from a study of blood T cell repertoires in COVID-19 (TCRdb year 2020). A note on the overall study: Samples from collaborators originated in the United States, Italy and Spain and spanned both the acute and convalescent phases of COVID-19. Where available, HLA class I and class II types were taken from metadata supplied by the sample provider and were not determined by assay-based typing. Subjects who had been exposed to COVID-19, were actively infected with it, or had recovered from it provided the deeply sampled blood TCRbeta repertoires that made up the dataset. The material from the prospective study consisted of cDNA or gDNA derived from T cells, B-cell-depleted T cells, or PBMCs. Sample metadata almost always included a de-identified subject ID, COVID-19 status, age in years and sex. The repertoires were released in a freely available public database meant as a resource for research on the immune response to SARS-CoV-2. The samples were drawn from the first 160 participants of the ongoing ImmuneRACE study and from 1,254 subjects provided by 6 global collaborators.

Inclusive of the bounding cysteine and phenylalanine, the CDR3 is 10 residues long. Only the CDR3 DNA is retained, 30 bases long and in frame from the first base. According to the germline V gene, CDR1 reads SQVTM and CDR2 reads ANQGSEA. V and J lose 5 bases and 5 bases, and a span of 6 bases separates them. To note about this clone: Its antigen remains unidentified. No base quality information exists; no much larger clone differs at one position.

TCRbeta CDR3 regions were amplified from genomic DNA using the immunoSEQ Assay, a bias-controlled multiplex PCR. The paper's processing steps were these. Nucleated cell counts per sample were estimated from amplification of reference gene primers within the assay. To quantify the absolute abundance of each unique TCRbeta CDR3 rearrangement, sequence reads were collapsed and filtered. For each sample, productive Simpson clonality was calculated as the square root of Simpson's diversity index across productive rearrangements. The immuneACCESS repertoire file appears here via TCRdb, limited to in-frame rearrangements. These files lack a portion of the clones; in checked studies, under half of the deficit traces to unresolved V genes, and the cause of the others is not known. V, J and clone size were drawn from that table, and D and trimming were deduced from the DNA. The sample has fewer than 500,000 clones on record, 81% of them singletons. Under 1.2% of the sample is taken by the ten largest.

Each collaborating institution followed its own protocols to collect whole blood in K2EDTA tubes. Collaborator samples were shipped for TCRbeta analysis as frozen whole blood, isolated PBMCs, or DNA extracted from either sample type. Overall study results and their limits: The amount of clinical and demographic metadata varied by source and participant and was provided uncurated.

Specimen: peripheral blood. The receptor's source is a human donor with acute or convalescent COVID-19. The donor label of this sample is uncertain. The chain was built from TRBV29-1 and TRBJ1-2; the D gene remains uncertain. The CDR3 in this case is CSVLQYGYTF. In nucleotides, the sequence is TGCAGCGTTTTGCAGTATGGCTACACCTTC.